The rows below give T cell receptor beta chains drawn from one sample of a study of cytomegalovirus exposure and HLA in healthy donors. TCRdb keeps only in-frame clones here, not all; method: immunoSEQ multiplex PCR. The sample has approximately 240,000 clones; 77% are singletons. The sequencing input was PBMCs. These receptors were collected from a woman aged 55-70 years in good health and CMV-seropositive. Both conserved end residues are part of each CDR3. D genes are given only for firm matches. Rows may omit the clone size; those that give it use once, few, many or a size class.

d_gene: TRBD1; abundance: .; v_gene: TRBV19; j_gene: TRBJ1-2; CDR3nt: TGTGCCAGTAGATTCGGTACAGGGGGAGCCTATGGCTACACCTTC; CDR3aa: CASRFGTGGAYGYTF
d_gene: TRBD1; abundance: few; v_gene: TRBV5-5; j_gene: TRBJ1-5; CDR3nt: TGTGCCAGCAGCTTGTCACAGGGGGCGAGCAATCAGCCCCAGCATTTT; CDR3aa: CASSLSQGASNQPQHF
d_gene: TRBD1; abundance: .; v_gene: TRBV6-5; j_gene: TRBJ1-1; CDR3nt: TGTGCCAGCAATGACAGGGAGAACACTGAAGCTTTCTTT; CDR3aa: CASNDRENTEAFF
d_gene: .; abundance: .; v_gene: TRBV7-8; j_gene: TRBJ2-3; CDR3nt: TGTGCCAGCAGCTTAGAGAGAGCCCTCGGCACAGATACGCAGTATTTT; CDR3aa: CASSLERALGTDTQYF
d_gene: TRBD2; abundance: few; v_gene: TRBV19; j_gene: TRBJ2-3; CDR3nt: TGTGCCAGTATTTCGCGGGGGGCGAGCACAGATACGCAGTATTTT; CDR3aa: CASISRGASTDTQYF
d_gene: .; abundance: .; v_gene: TRBV9; j_gene: TRBJ1-1; CDR3nt: TGTGCCAGCAGCGCAACAGGGAACACTGAAGCTTTCTTT; CDR3aa: CASSATGNTEAFF
d_gene: .; abundance: .; v_gene: TRBV28; j_gene: TRBJ2-2; CDR3nt: TGTGCCAGCAGGGAGGAAAACACCGGGGAGCTGTTTTTT; CDR3aa: CASREENTGELFF
d_gene: .; abundance: .; v_gene: TRBV11-2; j_gene: TRBJ2-3; CDR3nt: TGTGCCAGCAGCAGAGAACAGGGAGGGAGAACAGATACGCAGTATTTT; CDR3aa: CASSREQGGRTDTQYF
d_gene: TRBD1; abundance: .; v_gene: TRBV18; j_gene: TRBJ1-3; CDR3nt: TGTGCCAGCTCACCGTCAGGGGGCCGTTCTGGAAACACCATATATTTT; CDR3aa: CASSPSGGRSGNTIYF
d_gene: TRBD2; abundance: once; v_gene: TRBV2; j_gene: TRBJ2-5; CDR3nt: TGTGCCAGCAATCTTTGGCAGGGAGGGGAGACCCAGTACTTC; CDR3aa: CASNLWQGGETQYF
d_gene: TRBD1; abundance: .; v_gene: TRBV5-5; j_gene: TRBJ1-2; CDR3nt: TGTGCCAGCAGACCCAAACAGGGGGACTATGGCTACACCTTC; CDR3aa: CASRPKQGDYGYTF
d_gene: TRBD1; abundance: .; v_gene: TRBV6-5; j_gene: TRBJ1-2; CDR3nt: TGTGCCGTCTCAGGGGGCAGGGGCTACACCTTC; CDR3aa: CAVSGGRGYTF
d_gene: TRBD1; abundance: .; v_gene: TRBV5-1; j_gene: TRBJ2-7; CDR3nt: TGCGCCAGCAGCTTCACAGGGGGCACCTACGAGCAGTACTTC; CDR3aa: CASSFTGGTYEQYF
d_gene: .; abundance: few; v_gene: TRBV28; j_gene: TRBJ1-1; CDR3nt: TGTGCCAGCAGTATCACAGGAGAAGCTTTCTTT; CDR3aa: CASSITGEAFF
d_gene: TRBD1; abundance: .; v_gene: TRBV7-8; j_gene: TRBJ1-3; CDR3nt: TGTGCCAGCAGCTTTACAGGGGGAACTGGAAACACCATATATTTT; CDR3aa: CASSFTGGTGNTIYF
d_gene: TRBD1; abundance: .; v_gene: TRBV6-1; j_gene: TRBJ1-2; CDR3nt: TGTGCCAGCAGTGCCCACAGGGGGGGGAACTATGGCTACACCTTC; CDR3aa: CASSAHRGGNYGYTF
d_gene: TRBD2; abundance: .; v_gene: TRBV5-1; j_gene: TRBJ2-7; CDR3nt: TGCGCCAGCAGCTCGGGGACTAGCGGTCTCTCCTACGAGCAGTACTTC; CDR3aa: CASSSGTSGLSYEQYF
d_gene: TRBD1; abundance: .; v_gene: TRBV5-1; j_gene: TRBJ1-1; CDR3nt: TGCGCCAGCAGTAGGGACAGGAGCTTGAACACTGAAGCTTTCTTT; CDR3aa: CASSRDRSLNTEAFF
d_gene: .; abundance: .; v_gene: TRBV7-2; j_gene: TRBJ2-1; CDR3nt: TGTGCCAGCAGCTTCAGTAACAATGAGCAGTTCTTC; CDR3aa: CASSFSNNEQFF
d_gene: TRBD2; abundance: few; v_gene: TRBV28; j_gene: TRBJ2-1; CDR3nt: TGTGCCAGCAGTTTTGTAGCGGGGGACAATGAGCAGTTCTTC; CDR3aa: CASSFVAGDNEQFF
d_gene: TRBD1; abundance: .; v_gene: TRBV23-1; j_gene: TRBJ1-2; CDR3nt: TGCGCCAGCAGTCGGTATCGAGGACAGGGGAGAATTAATGGCTACACCTTC; CDR3aa: CASSRYRGQGRINGYTF
d_gene: .; abundance: .; v_gene: TRBV11-2; j_gene: TRBJ1-1; CDR3nt: TGTGCCAGCAGCTTAGGGGGCCGATACACTGAAGCTTTCTTT; CDR3aa: CASSLGGRYTEAFF
d_gene: TRBD1; abundance: few; v_gene: TRBV5-1; j_gene: TRBJ1-1; CDR3nt: TGCGCCAGCAGCCAGGGACAGGCCGGTTTAGGGACTGAAGCTTTCTTT; CDR3aa: CASSQGQAGLGTEAFF
d_gene: .; abundance: .; v_gene: TRBV7-2; j_gene: TRBJ1-1; CDR3nt: TGTGCCAGCAGTTCTGGACAGAACACTGAAGCTTTCTTT; CDR3aa: CASSSGQNTEAFF
d_gene: .; abundance: .; v_gene: TRBV28; j_gene: TRBJ1-3; CDR3nt: TGTGCCAGCAGTGAGACTGAGGACTATCGAAACACCATATATTTT; CDR3aa: CASSETEDYRNTIYF
d_gene: .; abundance: .; v_gene: TRBV25-1; j_gene: TRBJ1-2; CDR3nt: TGTGCCAGCAGTGAATCTGGAGGGGATAGGTACACCTTC; CDR3aa: CASSESGGDRYTF
d_gene: TRBD2; abundance: .; v_gene: TRBV18; j_gene: TRBJ2-1; CDR3nt: TGTGCCAGCTCTCCTACCCTAGCGGGAGGTCAAGATGAGCAGTTCTTC; CDR3aa: CASSPTLAGGQDEQFF
d_gene: .; abundance: .; v_gene: TRBV19; j_gene: TRBJ1-4; CDR3nt: TGTGCCAGTAGTATATCAGTAACAACTAATGAAAAACTGTTTTTT; CDR3aa: CASSISVTTNEKLFF
d_gene: .; abundance: .; v_gene: TRBV7-2; j_gene: TRBJ1-2; CDR3nt: TGTGCCAGCAGCTACGAGTTCTCCTCGCGGGGCTACACCTTC; CDR3aa: CASSYEFSSRGYTF
d_gene: TRBD1; abundance: once; v_gene: TRBV18; j_gene: TRBJ1-2; CDR3nt: TGTGCCAGCTCACCCGGGACAGCTAACTATGGCTACACCTTC; CDR3aa: CASSPGTANYGYTF
d_gene: TRBD1; abundance: .; v_gene: TRBV5-1; j_gene: TRBJ1-1; CDR3nt: TGCGCCAGCAGCCAAATGACAGGGGCCCACTTTGAGGCTGAAGCTTTCTTT; CDR3aa: CASSQMTGAHFEAEAFF
d_gene: .; abundance: .; v_gene: TRBV7-7; j_gene: TRBJ2-5; CDR3nt: TGTGCCAGCAGCCCCGGGTCGGACAGCCAAGAGACCCAGTACTTC; CDR3aa: CASSPGSDSQETQYF
d_gene: .; abundance: once; v_gene: TRBV6-6; j_gene: TRBJ2-1; CDR3nt: TGTGCCAGCGGGGGGAACAATGAGCAGTTCTTC; CDR3aa: CASGGNNEQFF
d_gene: .; abundance: .; v_gene: TRBV19; j_gene: TRBJ1-1; CDR3nt: TGTGCCAGTAGTATGTCCCATTCGAACACTGAAGCTTTCTTT; CDR3aa: CASSMSHSNTEAFF
d_gene: TRBD1; abundance: .; v_gene: TRBV5-1; j_gene: TRBJ2-2; CDR3nt: TGCGCCAGCAGCCTAGGACAGGGTCATGCCACCGGGGAGCTGTTTTTT; CDR3aa: CASSLGQGHATGELFF
d_gene: .; abundance: .; v_gene: TRBV10-3; j_gene: TRBJ2-5; CDR3nt: TGTGCCATCAGTGAACATTCAGGGGTTGGCGAGACCCAGTACTTC; CDR3aa: CAISEHSGVGETQYF
d_gene: .; abundance: .; v_gene: TRBV30; j_gene: TRBJ2-2; CDR3nt: TGTGCCTGGAGTGTATACTGGGGGGAGGGGGAGCTGTTTTTT; CDR3aa: CAWSVYWGEGELFF
d_gene: .; abundance: .; v_gene: TRBV4-1; j_gene: TRBJ1-5; CDR3nt: TGCGCCAGCAGCCACGGGGTAAATAGCAATCAGCCCCAGCATTTT; CDR3aa: CASSHGVNSNQPQHF
d_gene: TRBD2; abundance: .; v_gene: TRBV19; j_gene: TRBJ2-3; CDR3nt: TGTGCCAGTAGTTGGCGGGGGGCGGGAGATACGCAGTATTTT; CDR3aa: CASSWRGAGDTQYF
d_gene: .; abundance: .; v_gene: TRBV9; j_gene: TRBJ2-1; CDR3nt: TGTGCCAGCAGCGCCGAGCAGGGGGGCGGGGCCTACAATGAGCAGTTCTTC; CDR3aa: CASSAEQGGGAYNEQFF
d_gene: TRBD2; abundance: .; v_gene: TRBV10-1; j_gene: TRBJ2-3; CDR3nt: TGCGCCAGCAGTTATGCTAGCGGGAGTACAGATACGCAGTATTTT; CDR3aa: CASSYASGSTDTQYF
d_gene: TRBD1; abundance: .; v_gene: TRBV28; j_gene: TRBJ1-5; CDR3nt: TGTGCCAGCAGCTTCCGACAGGGGGATCAGCCCCAGCATTTT; CDR3aa: CASSFRQGDQPQHF
d_gene: TRBD2; abundance: .; v_gene: TRBV7-9; j_gene: TRBJ2-7; CDR3nt: TGTGCCAGCAGCTTATCCCTCCGAGCGGGGGAGCAGTACTTC; CDR3aa: CASSLSLRAGEQYF
d_gene: TRBD1; abundance: .; v_gene: TRBV2; j_gene: TRBJ1-6; CDR3nt: TGTGCCAGCAGAGAGACAGGGGGGTATAATTCACCCCTCCACTTT; CDR3aa: CASRETGGYNSPLHF
d_gene: .; abundance: .; v_gene: TRBV30; j_gene: TRBJ2-7; CDR3nt: TGTGCCTGCACGGACTGGTACGAGCAGTACTTC; CDR3aa: CACTDWYEQYF
d_gene: TRBD2; abundance: few; v_gene: TRBV5-1; j_gene: TRBJ2-3; CDR3nt: TGCGCCAGCAGCTGGGGGTGGGGGGGAAGCACAGATACGCAGTATTTT; CDR3aa: CASSWGWGGSTDTQYF
d_gene: .; abundance: .; v_gene: TRBV5-1; j_gene: TRBJ1-1; CDR3nt: TGCGCCAGCAGCTCCGGGACTTTGAACACTGAAGCTTTCTTT; CDR3aa: CASSSGTLNTEAFF
d_gene: .; abundance: .; v_gene: TRBV15; j_gene: TRBJ2-3; CDR3nt: TGTGCCACCAGCAGAGGTCGGACAGCCACCACAGATACGCAGTATTTT; CDR3aa: CATSRGRTATTDTQYF
d_gene: TRBD1; abundance: .; v_gene: TRBV2; j_gene: TRBJ1-5; CDR3nt: TGTGCCAGCAGTGGACGACAGGGGAACCAGCCCCAGCATTTT; CDR3aa: CASSGRQGNQPQHF
d_gene: TRBD1; abundance: .; v_gene: TRBV5-4; j_gene: TRBJ1-4; CDR3nt: TGTGCATATTTACGGGACAGAAATGAAAAACTGTTTTTT; CDR3aa: CAYLRDRNEKLFF
d_gene: TRBD1; abundance: few; v_gene: TRBV6-1; j_gene: TRBJ2-2; CDR3nt: TGTGCCAGCAGTGAGGACAGGGCGACCGGGGAGCTGTTTTTT; CDR3aa: CASSEDRATGELFF
d_gene: .; abundance: .; v_gene: TRBV27; j_gene: TRBJ1-6; CDR3nt: TGTGCCAGCAGTTCCCCCCCAGGGGCCCTCCACTTT; CDR3aa: CASSSPPGALHF
d_gene: .; abundance: .; v_gene: TRBV4-1; j_gene: TRBJ1-1; CDR3nt: TGCGCCAGCAGCCAAGCCCTCCTCGGACAGTCAAGGAACACCGAAGCTTTCTTT; CDR3aa: CASSQALLGQSRNTEAFF
d_gene: .; abundance: once; v_gene: TRBV30; j_gene: TRBJ1-6; CDR3nt: TGTGCACTGTCGCGGATTTCCTATAATTCACCCCTCCACTTT; CDR3aa: CALSRISYNSPLHF
d_gene: TRBD1; abundance: .; v_gene: TRBV11-2; j_gene: TRBJ1-2; CDR3nt: TGTGCCAGCAGCTTAGAGGGACAGGGGATACAAGGCTACACCTTC; CDR3aa: CASSLEGQGIQGYTF
d_gene: .; abundance: few; v_gene: TRBV7-2; j_gene: TRBJ2-7; CDR3nt: TGTGCCAGCAGCTTAGCCGCCAGTCAAGAGCAGTACTTC; CDR3aa: CASSLAASQEQYF
d_gene: .; abundance: .; v_gene: TRBV18; j_gene: TRBJ2-1; CDR3nt: TGTGCCAGCTCACCACCGGACTCCAATGAGCAGTTCTTC; CDR3aa: CASSPPDSNEQFF
d_gene: .; abundance: .; v_gene: TRBV5-8; j_gene: TRBJ1-3; CDR3nt: TGTGCCAGCAGCTTGGGTAGACAGGCGTACACCATATATTTT; CDR3aa: CASSLGRQAYTIYF